This T cell receptor beta chain was recovered during a study of cytomegalovirus exposure and HLA in healthy donors. Study-wide findings and caveats: Association of a missense DCLRE1C variant with TCR beta V- and J-gene trimming was reported in a later analysis.

This clone was detected once. The antigen is undetermined. Germline V gene sequence: CDR1 LNHNV, CDR2 YYDKDF (reference sequence). Trimming pared 0 bases from V and 8 bases from J, leaving 14 bases between. CDR3 length: 15 residues. A multiplex PCR was run with 60 Vbeta primers and 13 Jbeta primers. The protocol was immunoSEQ multiplex PCR, while the TCRdb copy is restricted to in-frame clones and leaves out a portion. The table lists about 170,000 clones, 80% of them singletons, with around 4.4% in the top ten. This chain connects TRBV15 to TRBJ2-1; tentative D call: TRBD1 (6 bases). The sequence was obtained from a woman in her forties or fifties in good health and CMV-seropositive. The sequenced sample consisted of PBMCs. The CDR3 spells CATSREARGWDEQFF. CDR3 nucleotides: TGTGCCACCAGCAGAGAGGCCAGGGGCTGGGATGAGCAGTTCTTC.